This TCR beta chain derives from a study of blood T cell repertoires in COVID-19. In the original workflow: Reference gene primer amplification gave nucleated cell count estimates. TCRdb's copy holds only in-frame clones and misses some; the assay was immunoSEQ multiplex PCR. V and J calls plus clone size are reproduced from that table; the DNA served to infer D and trimming. This sample has approximately 210,000 clones; around four fifths occur once, and the top ten carry approximately 2.5%. CDR1 and CDR2 from the germline V gene are SGDLS and YYNGEE. The CDR3 contains 14 residues. Trimming stripped 3 bases from V and 3 bases from J, with 12 bases between.

This TCR derives from a woman in her seventies with active or convalescent COVID-19. The chain combines TRBV9 with TRBJ2-5, with D perhaps TRBD2 (7 bases). The specimen sequenced was peripheral blood. CDR3 bases: TGTGCCAGCAGCGGGGGGGGCCACAAAGAGACCCAGTACTTC. Residues: CASSGGGHKETQYF.